These 8 T cell receptor beta chains were all obtained from the same sample, sequenced in a study of beta chain features in type 1 diabetes. Reverse transcribing all isolated RNA meant expressed TCRB transcripts were sequenced. Method: immunoSEQ multiplex PCR; TCRdb's copy keeps in-frame clones and lacks some. The repertoire consists of around 430,000 clones, with over 25% occurring once and the leading ten covering around 0.065%. The sample comprised naive CD4+ T cells from blood. The origin of the receptors is a man aged 18 to 29 in good health.

The rearrangement links TRBV20-1 to TRBJ1-2, with TRBD1 matching 9 bases. Germline CDR1 and CDR2: DFQATT and SNEGSKA (reference sequence). The trim removed 6 bases at V and 8 bases at J, leaving 4 bases unmatched. The CDR3 covers 11 residues. In nucleotides, the CDR3 is TGCAGTGCAGGGACAGGGACAGGCTACACCTTC. Protein: CSAGTGTGYTF.

The chain joins TRBV9 to TRBJ2-5; tentative D call: TRBD1 (6 bases). Germline V gene data show CDR1 as SGDLS and CDR2 as YYNGEE. Trimming took off 3 bases at V and 4 bases at J, with 13 bases between the two ends. The CDR3 is 14 residues long. In nucleotides, the CDR3 is TGTGCCAGCAGCGGACAGGACTTAGCAGAGACCCAGTACTTC. It encodes CASSGQDLAETQYF.

The rearrangement uses TRBV4-1 and TRBJ2-7, with TRBD2 as a possible D gene (5 bases). The germline V gene encodes CDR1 MGHRA and CDR2 YSYEKL. V shed 4 bases and J shed 6 bases, with 13 bases lying between them. This CDR3 has 13 residues. The CDR3 sequence: CASSPLGLAEQYF. In DNA, the CDR3 is TGCGCCAGCAGCCCACTTGGACTTGCCGAGCAGTACTTC.

This rearrangement joins TRBV6-5 to TRBJ2-2, with a weak D call TRBD2 (6 bases). The germline V and J ends were trimmed by 4 bases and 4 bases, with 10 bases remaining between them. The CDR3 runs to 14 residues. Germline assignment: CDR1 MNHEY and CDR2 SVGAGI. The CDR3 spells CASSSTRITGELFF. The CDR3 DNA follows: TGTGCCAGCAGTTCGACTAGAATCACCGGGGAGCTGTTTTTT.

This clone was detected only a few times. The chain recombines TRBV30 with TRBJ1-4; D remains unclear. This CDR3 contains 13 residues. Germline CDR1 and CDR2: GTSNPN and SVGIG (reference sequence). V gave up 2 bases and J gave up 14 bases, with 18 bases separating them. The CDR3 DNA reads TGTGCCTGGAGTCAAGGTCGATTCTTCTCGCTGTTTTTT. Its translation: CAWSQGRFFSLFF.

This clone turned up a few times. The chain joins TRBV6-5 to TRBJ2-1, with D possibly being TRBD1 (5 bases). Germline assignment: CDR1 MNHEY and CDR2 SVGAGI. The CDR3 is made up of 12 amino acids. Trimming removed 6 bases at V and 8 bases at J, with 11 bases between. Written as DNA, the CDR3 is TGTGCCAGCAGCCCAGGGCTACATGAGCAGTTCTTC. Translating gives CASSPGLHEQFF.

The chain has TRBV25-1 and TRBJ2-6, with a weak D call TRBD2 (5 bases). CDR1 and CDR2 (germline): MGHDK, SYGVNS. V shed 5 bases and J shed 0 bases, with 11 bases lying between them. The CDR3 extends over 16 amino acids. The DNA of the CDR3 is TGTGCCAGCAGTCTTCTCAGCGGCTCTGGGGCCAACGTCCTGACTTTC. Translating gives CASSLLSGSGANVLTF.

This chain uses TRBV23-1 with TRBJ1-3, with D uncertain. Being an ORF, TRBV23-1 has a function that is uncertain. The CDR3 is 14 amino acids. V was clipped by 3 bases and J by 0 bases, with 6 bases between them. DNA for the CDR3: TGCGCCAGCAGTCAGCAGGACTCTGGAAACACCATATATTTT. Translation gives CASSQQDSGNTIYF.